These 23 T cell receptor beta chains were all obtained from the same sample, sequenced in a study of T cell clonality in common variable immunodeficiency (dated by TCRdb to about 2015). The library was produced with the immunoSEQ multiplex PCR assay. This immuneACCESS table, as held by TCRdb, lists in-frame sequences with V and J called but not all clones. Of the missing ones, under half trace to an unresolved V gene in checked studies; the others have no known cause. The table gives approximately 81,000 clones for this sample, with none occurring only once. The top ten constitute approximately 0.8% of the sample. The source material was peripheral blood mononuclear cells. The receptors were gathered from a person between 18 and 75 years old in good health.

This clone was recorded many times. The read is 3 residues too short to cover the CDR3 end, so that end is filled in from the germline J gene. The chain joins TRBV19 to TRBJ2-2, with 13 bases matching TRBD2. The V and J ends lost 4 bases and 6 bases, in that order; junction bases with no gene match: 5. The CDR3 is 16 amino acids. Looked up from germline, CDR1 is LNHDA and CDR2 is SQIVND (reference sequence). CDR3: CASSKGLAGVPGELFF. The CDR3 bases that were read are TGTGCCAGTAGTAAAGGACTAGCGGGAGTCCCCGGGGAG. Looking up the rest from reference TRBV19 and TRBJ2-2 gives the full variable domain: DGGITQSPKYLFRKEGQNVTLSCEQNLNHDAMYWYRQDPGQGLRLIYYSQIVNDFQKGDIAEGYSVSREKKESFPLTVTSAQKNPTAFYLCASSKGLAGVPGELFFGEGSRLTVL.

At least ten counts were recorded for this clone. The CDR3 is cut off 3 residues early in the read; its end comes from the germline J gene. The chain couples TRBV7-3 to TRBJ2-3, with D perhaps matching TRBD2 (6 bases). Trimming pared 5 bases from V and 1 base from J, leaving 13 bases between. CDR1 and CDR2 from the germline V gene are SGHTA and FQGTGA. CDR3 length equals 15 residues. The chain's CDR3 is CASSQMASGTDTQYF. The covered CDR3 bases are TGTGCCAGCAGCCAAATGGCTAGCGGCACAGATACG.

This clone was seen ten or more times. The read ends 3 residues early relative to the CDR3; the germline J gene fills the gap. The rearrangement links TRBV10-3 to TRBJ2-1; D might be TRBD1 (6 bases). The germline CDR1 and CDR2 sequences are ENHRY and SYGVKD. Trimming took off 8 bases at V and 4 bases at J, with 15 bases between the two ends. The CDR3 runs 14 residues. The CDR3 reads CAIQQGTAYNEQFF. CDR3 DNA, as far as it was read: TGTGCCATCCAACAGGGCACGGCGTACAATGAG.

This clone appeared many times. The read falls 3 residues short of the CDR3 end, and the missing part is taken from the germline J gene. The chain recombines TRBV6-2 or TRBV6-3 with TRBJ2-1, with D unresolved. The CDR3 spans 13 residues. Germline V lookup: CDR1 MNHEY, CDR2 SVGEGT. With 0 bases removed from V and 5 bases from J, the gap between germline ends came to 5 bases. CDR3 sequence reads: CASSYSTNNEQFF. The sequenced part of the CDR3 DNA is TGTGCCAGCAGTTACTCGACAAACAATGAG.

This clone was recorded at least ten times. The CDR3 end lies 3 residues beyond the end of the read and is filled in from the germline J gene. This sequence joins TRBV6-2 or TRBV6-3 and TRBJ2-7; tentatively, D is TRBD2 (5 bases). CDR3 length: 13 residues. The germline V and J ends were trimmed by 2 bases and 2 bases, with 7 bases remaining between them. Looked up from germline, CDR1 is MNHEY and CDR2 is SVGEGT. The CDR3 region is CASSYARAYEQYF. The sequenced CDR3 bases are TGTGCCAGCAGTTACGCGCGGGCCTACGAG.

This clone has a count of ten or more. Incomplete CDR3 DNA: TGTGCCAGCAGATTAGCGGGATACACCGGGGAG. This translates into CASRLAGYTGE. The entire CDR3 reads CASRLAGYTGELFF. This rearrangement joins TRBV6-2 or TRBV6-3 to TRBJ2-2; 8 nucleotides line up with TRBD2. The CDR3 goes on 3 residues after the read ends, and that part is filled in from the germline J gene. Germline V gene sequence: CDR1 MNHEY, CDR2 SVGEGT. This CDR3 is 14 amino acids long. V dropped 6 bases and J dropped 3; count of bases not matched to a gene: 3.

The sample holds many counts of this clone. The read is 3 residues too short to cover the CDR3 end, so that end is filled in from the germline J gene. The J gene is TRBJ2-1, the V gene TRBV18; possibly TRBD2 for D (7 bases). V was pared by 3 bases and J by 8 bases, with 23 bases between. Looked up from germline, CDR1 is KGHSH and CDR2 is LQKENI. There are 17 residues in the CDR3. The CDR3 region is CASSPPPVGGLIDEQFF. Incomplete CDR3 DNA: TGTGCCAGCTCACCGCCCCCAGTGGGGGGGCTTATAGATGAG.

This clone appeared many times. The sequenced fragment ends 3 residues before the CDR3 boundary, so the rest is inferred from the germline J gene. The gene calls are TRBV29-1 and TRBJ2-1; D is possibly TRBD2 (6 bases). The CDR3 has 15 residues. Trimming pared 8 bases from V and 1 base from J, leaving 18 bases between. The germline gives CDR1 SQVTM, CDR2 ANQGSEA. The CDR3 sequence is CSSLGSGQSYNEQFF. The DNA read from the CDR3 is TGCAGCTCCCTAGGGAGCGGGCAATCCTACAATGAG.

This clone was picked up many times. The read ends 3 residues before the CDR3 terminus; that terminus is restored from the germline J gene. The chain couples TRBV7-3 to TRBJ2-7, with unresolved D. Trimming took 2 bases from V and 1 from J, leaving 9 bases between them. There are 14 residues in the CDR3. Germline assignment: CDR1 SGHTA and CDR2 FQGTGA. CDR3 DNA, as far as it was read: TGTGCCAGCAGCTTAGATGGCAGATCCTACGAG. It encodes CASSLDGRSYE. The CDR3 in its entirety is CASSLDGRSYEQYF.

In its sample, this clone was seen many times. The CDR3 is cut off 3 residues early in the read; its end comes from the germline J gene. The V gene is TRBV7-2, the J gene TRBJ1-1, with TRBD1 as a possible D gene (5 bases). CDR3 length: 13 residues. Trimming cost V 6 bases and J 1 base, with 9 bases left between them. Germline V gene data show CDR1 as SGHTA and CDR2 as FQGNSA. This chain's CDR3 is CASRYTGNTEAFF. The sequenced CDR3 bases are TGTGCCAGCAGGTATACAGGGAACACTGAA.

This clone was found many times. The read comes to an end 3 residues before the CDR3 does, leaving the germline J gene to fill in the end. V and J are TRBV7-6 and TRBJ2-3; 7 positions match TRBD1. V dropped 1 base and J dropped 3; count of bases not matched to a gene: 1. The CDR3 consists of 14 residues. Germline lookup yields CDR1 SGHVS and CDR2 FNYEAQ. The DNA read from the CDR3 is TGTGCCAGCAGCTTAGGACAGGGAACAGATACG. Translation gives CASSLGQGTDT. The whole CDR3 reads CASSLGQGTDTQYF.

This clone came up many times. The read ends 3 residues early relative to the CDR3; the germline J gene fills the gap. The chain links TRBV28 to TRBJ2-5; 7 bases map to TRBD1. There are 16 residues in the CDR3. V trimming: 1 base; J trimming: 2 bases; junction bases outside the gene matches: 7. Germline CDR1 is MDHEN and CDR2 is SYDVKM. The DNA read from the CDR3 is TGTGCCAGCAGTTTATACGCCGGACAGGCTCAAGAGACC. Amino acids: CASSLYAGQAQET. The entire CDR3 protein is CASSLYAGQAQETQYF. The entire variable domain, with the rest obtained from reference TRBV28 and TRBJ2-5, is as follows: DVKVTQSSRYLVKRTGEKVFLECVQDMDHENMFWYRQDPGLGLRLIYFSYDVKMKEKGDIPEGYSVSREKKERFSLILESASTNQTSMYLCASSLYAGQAQETQYFGPGTRLLVL.

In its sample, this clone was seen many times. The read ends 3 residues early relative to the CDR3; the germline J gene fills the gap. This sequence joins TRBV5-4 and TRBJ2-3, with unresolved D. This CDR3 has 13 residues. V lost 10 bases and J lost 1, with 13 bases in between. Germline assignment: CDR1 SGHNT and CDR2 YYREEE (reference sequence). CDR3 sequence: CAYGPSGTDTQYF. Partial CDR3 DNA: TGTGCCTATGGCCCGAGTGGCACAGATACG.

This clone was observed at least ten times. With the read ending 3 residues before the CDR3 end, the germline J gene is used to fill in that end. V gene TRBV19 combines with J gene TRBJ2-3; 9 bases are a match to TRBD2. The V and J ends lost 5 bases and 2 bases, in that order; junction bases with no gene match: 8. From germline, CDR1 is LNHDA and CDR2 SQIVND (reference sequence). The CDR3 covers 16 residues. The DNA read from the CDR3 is TGTGCCAGTAGTCGACTAGCGGCGCCATTCACAGATACG. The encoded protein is CASSRLAAPFTDT. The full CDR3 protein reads CASSRLAAPFTDTQYF. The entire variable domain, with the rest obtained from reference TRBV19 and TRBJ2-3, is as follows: DGGITQSPKYLFRKEGQNVTLSCEQNLNHDAMYWYRQDPGQGLRLIYYSQIVNDFQKGDIAEGYSVSREKKESFPLTVTSAQKNPTAFYLCASSRLAAPFTDTQYFGPGTRLTVL.

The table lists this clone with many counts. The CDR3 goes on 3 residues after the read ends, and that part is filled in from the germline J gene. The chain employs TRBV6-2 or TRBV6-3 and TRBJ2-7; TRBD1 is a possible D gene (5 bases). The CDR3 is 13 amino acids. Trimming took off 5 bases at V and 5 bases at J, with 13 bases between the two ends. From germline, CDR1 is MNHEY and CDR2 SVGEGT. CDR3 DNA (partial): TGTGCCAGCAGTCCGCGGACACTCGACGAG. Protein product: CASSPRTLDE. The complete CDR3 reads CASSPRTLDEQYF.

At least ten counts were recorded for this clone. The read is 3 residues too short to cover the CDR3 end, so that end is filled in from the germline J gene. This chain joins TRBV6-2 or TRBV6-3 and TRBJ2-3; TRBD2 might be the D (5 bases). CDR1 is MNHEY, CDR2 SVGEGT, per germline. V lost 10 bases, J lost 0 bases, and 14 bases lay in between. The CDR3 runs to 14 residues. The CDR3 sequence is CATAAASSTDTQYF. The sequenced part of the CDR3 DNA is TGTGCCACCGCAGCGGCATCTAGCACAGATACG.

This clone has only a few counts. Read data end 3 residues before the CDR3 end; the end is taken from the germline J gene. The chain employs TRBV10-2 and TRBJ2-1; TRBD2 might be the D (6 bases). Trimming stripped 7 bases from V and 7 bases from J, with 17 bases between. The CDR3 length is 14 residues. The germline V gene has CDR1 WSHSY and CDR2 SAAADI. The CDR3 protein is CASKIAGKENEQFF. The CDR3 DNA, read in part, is TGCGCCAGCAAAATTGCGGGAAAGGAGAATGAG.

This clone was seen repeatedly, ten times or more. CDR3 DNA (partial): TGTGCCAGTACCGAGGACCGTCGGGGGCCC. Translated, it gives CASTEDRRGP. The complete CDR3 reads CASTEDRRGPQHF. The chain recombines TRBV6-2 or TRBV6-3 with TRBJ1-5; D is unclear. The read halts 3 residues ahead of the CDR3 end, with the missing end drawn from the germline J gene. The V end lost 9 bases, the J end lost 9 bases, and 18 bases lay between the germline ends. The germline gives CDR1 MNHEY, CDR2 SVGEGT. This CDR3 comprises 13 residues.

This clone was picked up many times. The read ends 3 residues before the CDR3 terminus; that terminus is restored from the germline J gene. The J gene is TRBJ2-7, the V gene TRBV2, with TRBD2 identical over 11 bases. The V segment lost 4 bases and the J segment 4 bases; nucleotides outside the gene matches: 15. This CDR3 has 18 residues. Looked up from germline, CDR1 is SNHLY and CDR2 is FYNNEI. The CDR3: CASSAMRGGGTSGYEQYF. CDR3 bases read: TGTGCCAGCAGTGCCATGCGGGGCGGCGGGACTAGCGGTTACGAG.

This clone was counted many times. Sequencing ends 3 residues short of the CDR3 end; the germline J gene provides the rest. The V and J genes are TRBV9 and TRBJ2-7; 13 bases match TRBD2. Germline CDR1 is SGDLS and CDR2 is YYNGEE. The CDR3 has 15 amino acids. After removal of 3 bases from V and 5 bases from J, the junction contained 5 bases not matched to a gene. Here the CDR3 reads CASSAETSGRNEQYF. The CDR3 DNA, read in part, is TGTGCCAGCAGCGCGGAGACTAGCGGGAGGAACGAG.

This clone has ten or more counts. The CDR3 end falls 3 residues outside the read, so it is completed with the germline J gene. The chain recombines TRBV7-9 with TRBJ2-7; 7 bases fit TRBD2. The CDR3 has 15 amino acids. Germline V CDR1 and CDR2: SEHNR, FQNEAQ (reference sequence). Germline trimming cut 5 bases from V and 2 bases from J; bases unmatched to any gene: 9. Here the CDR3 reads CASSATSVGTYEQYF. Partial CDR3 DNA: TGTGCCAGCAGCGCTACTAGCGTGGGAACCTACGAG.

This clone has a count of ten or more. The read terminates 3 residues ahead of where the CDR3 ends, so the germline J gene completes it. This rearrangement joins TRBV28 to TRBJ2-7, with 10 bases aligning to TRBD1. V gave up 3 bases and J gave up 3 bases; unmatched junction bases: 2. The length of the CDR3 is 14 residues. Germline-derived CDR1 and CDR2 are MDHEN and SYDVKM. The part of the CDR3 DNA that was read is TGTGCCAGCAGTTTGACAGGGGGCGACTACGAG. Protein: CASSLTGGDYE. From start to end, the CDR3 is CASSLTGGDYEQYF.

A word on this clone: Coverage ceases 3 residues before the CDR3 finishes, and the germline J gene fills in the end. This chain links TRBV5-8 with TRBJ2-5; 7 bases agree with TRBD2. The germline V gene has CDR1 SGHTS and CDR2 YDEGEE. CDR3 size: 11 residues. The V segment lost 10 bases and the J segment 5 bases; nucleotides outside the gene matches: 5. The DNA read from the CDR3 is TGTGCCTCCTTGCGGGGGGAGACC. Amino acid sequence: CASLRGET. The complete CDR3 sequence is CASLRGETQYF.